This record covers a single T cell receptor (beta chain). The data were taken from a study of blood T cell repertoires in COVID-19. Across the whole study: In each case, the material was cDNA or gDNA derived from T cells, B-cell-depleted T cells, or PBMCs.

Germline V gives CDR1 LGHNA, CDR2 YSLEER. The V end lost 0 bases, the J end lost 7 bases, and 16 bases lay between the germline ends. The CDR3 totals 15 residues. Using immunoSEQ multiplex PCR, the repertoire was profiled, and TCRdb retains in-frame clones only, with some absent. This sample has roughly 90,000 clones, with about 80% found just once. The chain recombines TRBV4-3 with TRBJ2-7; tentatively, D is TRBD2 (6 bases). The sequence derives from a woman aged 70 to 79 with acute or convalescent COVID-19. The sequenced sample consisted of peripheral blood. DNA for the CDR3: TGCGCCAGCAGCCAAGAAATGGGGGGAACTAGGGAGCAGTACTTC. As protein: CASSQEMGGTREQYF.